The next 2 T cell receptor beta chains were all read from a single sample in a study of T cells in Graves' hyperthyroidism and ophthalmopathy. RNA transcripts gave rise to amplified TCR beta CDR3 regions. HTBI primers were used for first-round RT-PCR of the TCR CDR3. TCRdb re-derived calls from the multiplex PCR reads in MiXCR, one entry per CDR3 protein. The table records over 300,000 distinct CDR3 sequences, about 14% of them present only once. Sample: blood. The receptors were sampled from a woman aged 55-70 years with Graves' hyperthyroidism.

This clonotype has a count of ten or more. V usage is TRBV7-9 and J usage is TRBJ1-5, with 9 nucleotides matching TRBD1. After removal of 5 bases from V and 11 bases from J, the junction contained 10 bases not matched to a gene. This CDR3 region has 14 residues. The germline V gene has CDR1 SEHNR and CDR2 FQNEAQ (reference sequence). CDR3 residues: CASSQGTGQLTQHF. As DNA, the CDR3 is TGTGCCAGCAGCCAGGGGACAGGGCAGCTGACCCAGCATTTT.

As concerns this clonotype: A much larger clone differs from this one at a single base, so this may be a read error. This chain links TRBV6-5 with TRBJ2-3; D is unclear. The CDR3 totals 15 residues. Looked up from germline, CDR1 is MNHEY and CDR2 is SVGAGI. Trimming removed 4 bases at V and 4 bases at J, with 15 bases between. The CDR3 loop is CASSLSRSYSDTQYF. In DNA, the CDR3 is TGTGCCAGCAGTTTAAGCAGGAGCTATTCAGATACGCAGTATTTT.